This is a list of T cell receptor beta chains from one sample in a study of blood T cell repertoires in COVID-19. Clones were read by immunoSEQ multiplex PCR, and TCRdb kept only the in-frame ones, dropping some. Of nearly 350,000 clones listed, 87% are singletons. Specimen: peripheral blood. These receptors all stem from a woman between 50 and 59 years old with COVID-19, enrolled during active disease. Each CDR3 is given with its conserved first and last residue. D genes are given only for firm matches.

D	J	V	DNA	CDR3
NA	TRBJ2-5	TRBV25-1	TGTGCCAGCATCTCGACGGGGGAGACCCAGTACTTC	CASISTGETQYF
NA	TRBJ1-1	TRBV5-4	TGTGCCAGCAGCTTGGACAGGGACACCATGAACACTGAAGCTTTCTTT	CASSLDRDTMNTEAFF
TRBD1	TRBJ1-2	TRBV10-3	TGTGCCGCCGGGGCCGGGACAGGGGGCGCGGGGAACTATGGCTACACCTTC	CAAGAGTGGAGNYGYTF
NA	TRBJ1-1	TRBV2	TGTGCCACCCGACAGACAGGGAACACTGAAGCTTTCTTT	CATRQTGNTEAFF
TRBD2	TRBJ2-2	TRBV6-1	TGTGCCAGCAGTGAATTAGCGGGAGCCCCCGGGGAGCTGTTTTTT	CASSELAGAPGELFF
NA	TRBJ1-4	TRBV3-1/TRBV3-2	TGTGCCAGCAGCCCCCAGGGTGCAACTAATGAAAAACTGTTTTTT	CASSPQGATNEKLFF
NA	TRBJ2-5	TRBV5-1	TGCGCCAGCAGCCTTCGCCGTTGGGGCCCCCAAGAGACCCAGTACTTC	CASSLRRWGPQETQYF
TRBD1	TRBJ1-5	TRBV9	TGTGCCAGCAGCGCAGGGACAGGGAATCAGCCCCAGCATTTT	CASSAGTGNQPQHF
TRBD1	TRBJ1-2	TRBV4-3	TGCGCCAGCAGCCAGAGGAGGGACAGCGTCTTATATGGCTACACCTTC	CASSQRRDSVLYGYTF
TRBD2	TRBJ2-1	TRBV2	TGTGCCAGCAGTCGAGCGGGAGGGCTTAATGAGCAGTTCTTC	CASSRAGGLNEQFF